Below are 21 T cell receptor beta chains sequenced from a single sample in a study of T cells after yellow fever vaccination. One entry per CDR3 protein results from TCRdb running MiXCR on the 5' RACE reads. The data show around 260,000 distinct CDR3 sequences, 5.2% seen once. Sequenced material: CD4+ T cells sorted from PBMCs, taken on the day of the yellow fever booster vaccination. The receptors were gathered from a man younger than 35 who received the YFV17D yellow fever vaccine.

The J gene is TRBJ2-7, the V gene TRBV4-1; weak D call: TRBD2 (5 bases). CDR1 is MGHRA and CDR2 is YSYEKL in the germline V gene. CDR3 length: 13 residues. Trimming removed 7 bases at V and 3 bases at J, with 13 bases between. CDR3 amino acids: CASTSGTLYEQYV. The CDR3 DNA sequence: TGCGCCAGCACCAGCGGTACTCTCTACGAGCAGTACGTC.

This clonotype was picked up many times. This chain connects TRBV13 to TRBJ2-7; 10 nucleotides agree with TRBD2. The germline gives CDR1 PRHDT, CDR2 FYEKMQ (reference sequence). The CDR3 spans 14 residues. Germline trimming cut 6 bases from V and 2 bases from J; bases unmatched to any gene: 4. This CDR3 is CASRFSGGAYEQYF. The CDR3 bases are TGTGCCAGCAGATTCAGCGGGGGGGCCTACGAGCAGTACTTC.

This clonotype was seen ten or more times. The chain carries TRBV5-1 and TRBJ2-5, with D tentatively TRBD1 (6 bases). Germline V lookup: CDR1 SGHRS, CDR2 YFSETQ. Trimming removed 1 base at V and 1 base at J, with 8 bases between. The CDR3 contains 14 residues. The chain's CDR3 is CASSLTGSQETQYF. CDR3 coding DNA: TGCGCCAGCAGCTTGACAGGGTCCCAAGAGACCCAGTACTTC.

This clonotype was observed many times. This chain joins TRBV27 and TRBJ2-3, with D tentatively TRBD2 (6 bases). V was shortened by 6 bases and J by 2 bases, with 15 bases between the two germline ends. Germline assignment: CDR1 MNHEY and CDR2 SMNVEV (reference sequence). The CDR3 length is 15 residues. CDR3 loop: CASSRGTPYTDTQYF. The DNA of the CDR3 is TGTGCCAGCAGCCGTGGGACTCCCTACACAGATACGCAGTATTTT.

The chain carries TRBV10-1 and TRBJ2-1, with 12 positions matching TRBD2. V lost 3 bases to trimming and J lost 0 bases; unmatched junction nucleotides: 6. This CDR3 has 18 residues. Per germline, CDR1 WNHNN and CDR2 SYGVQD (reference sequence). CDR3 in DNA: TGCGCCAGCAGTGAAGCTAGCGGGGGGGGACTCTCCTACAATGAGCAGTTCTTC. It encodes CASSEASGGGLSYNEQFF.

This clonotype occurred many times. V gene TRBV3-1 combines with J gene TRBJ2-1, with a weak D call TRBD1 (5 bases). The CDR3 runs 14 residues. V was clipped by 4 bases and J by 4 bases, with 11 bases between them. CDR1 is LGHDT, CDR2 YNNKEL, per germline (reference sequence). This chain's CDR3 is CASSPDGHYNEQFF. Written as DNA, the CDR3 is TGTGCCAGCAGCCCGGATGGACATTACAATGAGCAGTTCTTC.

The V call is TRBV2, the J call TRBJ2-7, with TRBD1 matching over 9 bases. CDR1 is SNHLY, CDR2 FYNNEI, per germline. This CDR3 is built from 14 residues. V gave up 5 bases and J gave up 5 bases; unmatched junction bases: 7. The CDR3 nucleotides are TGTGCCAGCAGTAGGACAGGGGCAGTGAACGAGCAGTACTTC. Its translation is CASSRTGAVNEQYF.

As DNA, the CDR3 is TGTGCCACCAGCAGAGATCCGAGGGGCGAAGAGACCCAGTACTTC. Translation: CATSRDPRGEETQYF. V usage is TRBV15 and J usage is TRBJ2-5; D may correspond to TRBD1 or TRBD2 (5 bases each). Germline V lookup: CDR1 LNHNV, CDR2 YYDKDF (reference sequence). The CDR3 sequence is 15 residues long. Trimming cost V 0 bases and J 3 bases, with 11 bases left between them.

The chain couples TRBV18 to TRBJ2-3, with D uncertain. Deletions cut 2 bases from V and 4 bases from J, with 13 bases between. Germline V CDR1 and CDR2: KGHSH, LQKENI. This CDR3 comprises 15 residues. As DNA, the CDR3 is TGTGCCAGCTCACCAGGACGGATACCTCCAGATACGCAGTATTTT. Translating gives CASSPGRIPPDTQYF. The entire variable domain, with the rest obtained from reference TRBV18 and TRBJ2-3, is as follows: NAGVMQNPRHLVRRRGQEARLRCSPMKGHSHVYWYRQLPEEGLKFMVYLQKENIIDESGMPKERFSAEFPKEGPSILRIQQVVRGDSAAYFCASSPGRIPPDTQYFGPGTRLTVL.

This clonotype appeared a few times. The genes are TRBV20-1 and TRBJ2-7; 8 bases are a match to TRBD1. The CDR3 runs to 13 residues. CDR1 is DFQATT, CDR2 SNEGSKA, per germline (reference sequence). Trimming removed 1 base from V and 2 bases from J; junction bases left unmatched: 1. The CDR3 spells CSARGTGPYEQYF. The CDR3 DNA is TGCAGTGCTAGAGGGACAGGGCCCTACGAGCAGTACTTC.

This chain links TRBV20-1 with TRBJ1-6, with D unresolved. V shed 3 bases and J shed 3 bases, with 12 bases lying between them. The germline V gene encodes CDR1 DFQATT and CDR2 SNEGSKA (reference sequence). CDR3 length: 15 residues. In DNA form, the CDR3 reads TGCAGTGCTAGCCAGTCTTCGAGCTATAATTCACCCCTCCACTTT. Amino acid sequence: CSASQSSSYNSPLHF.

The chain couples TRBV5-1 to TRBJ1-4; a possible D gene is TRBD1 (5 bases). CDR1 is SGHRS, CDR2 YFSETQ, per germline. The ends were cut back, 4 bases at V and 1 base at J, with 8 bases in the middle. The CDR3 length is 14 residues. This CDR3 is CASSRGVTNEKLFF. For the CDR3, the DNA is TGCGCCAGCAGCCGAGGGGTAACTAATGAAAAACTGTTTTTT. The complete variable domain, with remaining parts taken from reference TRBV5-1 and TRBJ1-4, reads KAGVTQTPRYLIKTRGQQVTLSCSPISGHRSVSWYQQTPGQGLQFLFEYFSETQRNKGNFPGRFSGRQFSNSRSEMNVSTLELGDSALYLCASSRGVTNEKLFFGSGTQLSVL.

The chain is built from TRBV5-1 and TRBJ2-3, with D tentatively TRBD1 (6 bases). V lost 6 bases to trimming and J lost 6 bases, with 14 bases between them. Germline V CDR1 and CDR2: SGHRS, YFSETQ. The CDR3 length is 13 residues. The CDR3 is CASTLQGEDTQYF. The CDR3 DNA follows: TGCGCCAGCACCTTACAGGGTGAGGATACGCAGTATTTT. The variable domain in full, with the rest retrieved from reference TRBV5-1 and TRBJ2-3, is KAGVTQTPRYLIKTRGQQVTLSCSPISGHRSVSWYQQTPGQGLQFLFEYFSETQRNKGNFPGRFSGRQFSNSRSEMNVSTLELGDSALYLCASTLQGEDTQYFGPGTRLTVL.

The CDR3 spells CAIRNQASEDYEQYF. CDR3 DNA sequence: TGTGCCATCAGGAACCAGGCTAGCGAGGACTACGAGCAGTACTTC. The rearrangement links TRBV10-3 to TRBJ2-7, with D tentatively TRBD2 (6 bases). Germline V gene sequence: CDR1 ENHRY, CDR2 SYGVKD. The CDR3 spans 15 residues. V was trimmed by 6 bases and J by 3 bases, leaving 18 bases between them.

The chain carries TRBV28 and TRBJ1-2, with D possibly matching TRBD1 (6 bases). Trimming shortened V by 6 bases and J by 7 bases, and 18 bases separated the two germline ends. There are 14 residues in the CDR3. Germline CDR1 reads MDHEN; CDR2 reads SYDVKM. The CDR3 spells CASSGGEGGAGYTF. CDR3 sequence (DNA): TGTGCCAGCAGCGGGGGCGAGGGGGGGGCTGGCTACACCTTC.

V usage is TRBV4-1 and J usage is TRBJ1-1; maybe TRBD1 (5 bases). The CDR3 has 13 amino acids. Germline V gives CDR1 MGHRA, CDR2 YSYEKL. The V end was cut by 7 bases, the J end by 1 base, with 10 bases between. The CDR3 reads CASKRGGNTEAFF. CDR3 sequence (DNA): TGCGCCAGCAAACGGGGGGGGAACACTGAAGCTTTCTTT.

The V call is TRBV20-1, the J call TRBJ2-7; D not certain. Per germline, CDR1 DFQATT and CDR2 SNEGSKA (reference sequence). The CDR3 runs to 11 residues. The V and J ends lost 4 bases and 4 bases respectively, with 8 bases between them. The CDR3, as DNA: TGCAGTGCTACTAGGATTTACGAGCAGTACGTC. This codes for CSATRIYEQYV.

The table lists this clonotype with many counts. The chain employs TRBV7-7 and TRBJ2-1, with 8 bases that match TRBD1. Trimming cost V 5 bases and J 0 bases; bases outside gene matches: 3. The CDR3 runs to 15 residues. Per the germline V gene, CDR1 is SSHAT and CDR2 is FNYEAQ (reference sequence). This CDR3 reads CASSADRGSYNEQFF. The CDR3 DNA reads as TGTGCCAGCAGCGCAGACAGGGGCTCCTACAATGAGCAGTTCTTC. The whole variable domain, remainder taken from reference TRBV7-7 and TRBJ2-1, is GAGVSQSPRYKVTKRGQDVTLRCDPISSHATLYWYQQALGQGPEFLTYFNYEAQPDKSGLPSDRFSAERPEGSISTLTIQRTEQRDSAMYRCASSADRGSYNEQFFGPGTRLTVL.

This clonotype was counted between two and nine times. The gene calls are TRBV20-1 and TRBJ2-3; 7 bases agree with TRBD1. The CDR3 has 14 residues. Looked up from germline, CDR1 is DFQATT and CDR2 is SNEGSKA (reference sequence). Trimming removed 5 bases from V and 5 bases from J; junction bases left unmatched: 10. CDR3 sequence: CSASQGDLRDTQYF. The DNA for the CDR3 is TGCAGTGCTTCCCAGGGGGATCTCCGAGATACGCAGTATTTT.

This clonotype was counted ten times or more. The chain is built from TRBV14 and TRBJ1-1; no clear D gene. Trimming cost V 5 bases and J 0 bases, with 7 bases left between them. CDR3 length: 13 residues. Germline V gene data show CDR1 as SGHDN and CDR2 as FVKESK. Here the CDR3 DNA reads TGTGCCAGCAGCACCCGGATGAACACTGAAGCTTTCTTT. Its protein is CASSTRMNTEAFF.

This clonotype was counted a few times. The chain uses TRBV4-3 and TRBJ2-5; TRBD1 matches 9 bases. Germline trimming cut 5 bases from V and 5 bases from J; bases unmatched to any gene: 3. Germline assignment: CDR1 LGHNA and CDR2 YSLEER. The CDR3 contains 13 residues. The CDR3 DNA follows: TGCGCCAGCAGCACAGGGGGCTGGGAGACCCAGTACTTC. Encoded protein: CASSTGGWETQYF.